Listed here is a single TCR beta chain. Its antigen is undetermined. The data stem from a study of OX40 agonist ivuxolimab in advanced cancers. On the study more broadly: Each patient was given ivuxolimab into a vein every 2 weeks, at 0.01 to 10 mg/kg. Past anti-PD-1, anti-PD-L1 or anti-CTLA-4 therapy was accepted, and 30% to 45% had received some. General study results and limits: Clonal expansion in partial responders at 0.1-3.0 mg/kg ranked among the lowest. Among the nonresponders, some also had low normalized T-cell clonal expansion.

Using immunoSEQ multiplex PCR, the repertoire was profiled, and TCRdb retains in-frame clones only, with some absent. The table records 97,000 or so clones, roughly 90% of them present only once. There are 15 residues in the CDR3. The V gene lost 0 bases and the J gene lost 2 bases, with 8 bases spanning the gap. The germline V gene has CDR1 SGHTA and CDR2 FQGNSA. This chain uses TRBV7-2 with TRBJ1-5; D remains ambiguous. The material sequenced was CD4+ or CD8+ T cells sorted from blood, taken in a trial of the OX40 agonist ivuxolimab. The clonotype comes from an adult with an advanced solid tumor such as melanoma, head and neck, liver or kidney cancer. The CDR3 DNA sequence: TGTGCCAGCAGCTTAGCAGGTCGCGGCAATCAGCCCCAGCATTTT. It encodes CASSLAGRGNQPQHF.